The 15 T cell receptor beta chains below were found in one sample sequenced in a study of T cell responses to AZD1222 COVID-19 vaccine. Generated by immunoSEQ multiplex PCR, the TCRdb table keeps only in-frame clones and is missing some. The data contain under 200,000 clones, roughly 92% of them singletons. The source was peripheral blood, collected 28 days after the second dose of the MenACWY control vaccine. These receptors were taken from an adult who received the MenACWY meningococcal vaccine as a control.

This clone was seen at least ten times. CDR3 sequence (DNA): TGCGCCAGCAGCTTGGCCGGAGGGGAGCATTCACCCCTCCACTTT. Residues: CASSLAGGEHSPLHF. V usage is TRBV5-1 and J usage is TRBJ1-6; possibly TRBD1 for D (5 bases). The CDR3 runs to 15 residues. CDR1 and CDR2 (germline): SGHRS, YFSETQ. Trimming left V 0 bases short and J 8 bases short, with 12 bases between.

Details on this clone: At one end, the junction sequence differs from germline, possibly due to a read error. The V call is TRBV7-7, the J call TRBJ2-1; tentatively, D is TRBD1 (6 bases). This CDR3 spans 14 amino acids. Germline CDR1 reads SSHAT; CDR2 reads FNYEAQ (reference sequence). CDR3 sequence: CASSHQGLRNEQFF. The CDR3 DNA sequence: TGTGCTAGCAGCCATCAGGGGTTGAGAAATGAGCAGTTCTTC.

The rearrangement links TRBV7-6 to TRBJ2-1, with 7 bases that match TRBD2. V shed 7 bases, J shed 8 bases, and the junction held 17 bases outside the gene matches. This CDR3 comprises 16 residues. Germline lookup yields CDR1 SGHVS and CDR2 FNYEAQ. The CDR3 sequence: CASTSGREGLVDEQFF. Written as DNA, the CDR3 is TGTGCCAGCACCTCGGGGAGGGAGGGCCTGGTGGATGAGCAGTTCTTC.

This chain connects TRBV10-3 to TRBJ1-2, with D unclear. Between the trimmed V and J ends, which lost 5 bases and 8 bases, there was a span of 18 bases. Germline CDR1 is ENHRY and CDR2 is SYGVKD. The CDR3 extends over 14 amino acids. CDR3 in amino acids: CAISSDTLSGGYTF. The CDR3 DNA reads TGTGCCATCAGTTCTGACACGTTATCGGGAGGCTACACCTTC.

The CDR3, as DNA: TGCGCCAGCAGCCAACAAACAGGGGTACTCCAGCATTTT. Translated: CASSQQTGVLQHF. The genes are TRBV4-1 and TRBJ1-5; 7 bases match TRBD1. Germline assignment: CDR1 MGHRA and CDR2 YSYEKL. The J segment lost 12 bases and the V segment lost 2 bases, leaving 7 bases of the junction unmatched. The CDR3 sequence is 13 residues long.

The rearrangement links TRBV9 to TRBJ2-1; D gene unclear. Germline-derived CDR1 and CDR2 are SGDLS and YYNGEE. The CDR3 contains 14 residues. V shed 0 bases and J shed 2 bases, with 6 bases lying between them. The CDR3 here is CASSVELTYNEQFF. CDR3 DNA sequence: TGTGCCAGCAGCGTAGAGCTAACCTACAATGAGCAGTTCTTC.

The rearrangement joins TRBV7-8 to TRBJ2-3; TRBD1 aligns across 9 bases. Germline V gives CDR1 SGHVS, CDR2 FQNEAQ. The CDR3 sequence is 14 residues long. Unmatched junction bases numbered 3, after V lost 4 bases and J lost 4 bases. CDR3 in DNA: TGTGCCAGCAGCTCACAGGGGGCAGCAGATACGCAGTATTTT. It codes for CASSSQGAADTQYF.

The V gene is TRBV4-2, the J gene TRBJ1-3; 11 nucleotides align to TRBD1. The junction had 10 bases not matched to a gene; V was cut back by 2 bases and J by 10 bases. Germline-derived CDR1 and CDR2 are LGHNA and YNFKEQ. The CDR3 has 16 residues. The CDR3 loop is CASSQPGQGELETIYF. The CDR3 coding sequence is TGTGCCAGCAGCCAACCGGGACAGGGGGAGTTGGAAACCATATATTTT.

The gene calls are TRBV10-1 and TRBJ2-1; TRBD2 matches 11 bases. From germline, CDR1 is WNHNN and CDR2 SYGVQD (reference sequence). With V trimmed by 3 bases and J by 7 bases, 8 bases remained unmatched. CDR3 length: 16 residues. Here the CDR3 reads CASSDPLAGGWNEQFF. CDR3 coding DNA: TGCGCCAGCAGTGACCCCCTAGCGGGAGGTTGGAATGAGCAGTTCTTC.

V usage is TRBV30 and J usage is TRBJ1-2; D unresolved. The CDR3 spans 13 residues. CDR1 is GTSNPN, CDR2 SVGIG, per germline (reference sequence). V was pared by 3 bases and J by 0 bases, with 8 bases between. CDR3 protein: CAWSPRPNYGYTF. As DNA, the CDR3 is TGTGCCTGGAGCCCCCGGCCTAACTATGGCTACACCTTC. Filled out from reference TRBV30 and TRBJ1-2, the complete variable domain reads SQTIHQWPATLVQPVGSPLSLECTVEGTSNPNLYWYRQAAGRGLQLLFYSVGIGQISSEVPQNLSASRPQDRQFILSSKKLLLSDSGFYLCAWSPRPNYGYTFGSGTRLTVV.

The rearrangement joins TRBV5-1 to TRBJ2-1; 11 positions match TRBD2. V shed 3 bases and J 7 bases; nucleotides not matched to a gene: 6. The CDR3 runs to 15 residues. The germline CDR1 and CDR2 sequences are SGHRS and YFSETQ. The CDR3 bases are TGCGCCAGCAGCTCGGAGGCTAGCGGGAGGAATGAGCAGTTCTTC. It specifies CASSSEASGRNEQFF.

This sequence joins TRBV6-6 and TRBJ1-5, with D perhaps TRBD1 (6 bases). The CDR3 extends over 15 amino acids. CDR1 MNHNY and CDR2 SVGAGI come from the germline V gene (reference sequence). V lost 5 bases and J lost 5, with 16 bases in between. This CDR3 reads CASSGPGGRDQPQHF. The CDR3, as DNA: TGTGCCAGCAGTGGCCCCGGGGGGCGAGATCAGCCCCAGCATTTT.

As DNA, the CDR3 is TGCAGTGCTAGTCAATCGACAGGGGGCAGGGGAAAACTGTTTTTT. Translated: CSASQSTGGRGKLFF. This rearrangement joins TRBV20-1 to TRBJ1-4; 10 bases agree with TRBD1. Looked up from germline, CDR1 is DFQATT and CDR2 is SNEGSKA (reference sequence). The CDR3 is 15 residues long. V was pared by 3 bases and J by 10 bases, with 11 bases of the junction left unmatched.

The chain employs TRBV27 and TRBJ2-5, with 7 bases fitting TRBD1. CDR3 length equals 13 residues. The J segment lost 5 bases and the V segment lost 5 bases, leaving 5 bases of the junction unmatched. The V gene's germline CDR1 is MNHEY and CDR2 SMNVEV (reference sequence). The CDR3 nucleotides are TGTGCCAGCAGTCCGTACAGGGGTGAGACCCAGTACTTC. This translates into CASSPYRGETQYF.

The rearrangement uses TRBV30 and TRBJ1-6; no clear D. V lost 3 bases and J 5 bases, leaving 14 bases between the germline ends. CDR1 GTSNPN and CDR2 SVGIG come from the germline V gene (reference sequence). The CDR3 has 15 amino acids. CDR3 nucleotides: TGTGCCTGGAGGGGTGCGATAATTAATAATTCACCCCTCCACTTT. Translating it yields CAWRGAIINNSPLHF.